This entry lists 26 T cell receptor beta chains sequenced from one sample in a study of PD-1 blockade in mismatch repair-deficient tumors. Sequencing used immunoSEQ multiplex PCR; TCRdb keeps in-frame clones, though not all of them. The sample shows roughly 80,000 clones, over 75% of them seen only once. The source material was peripheral blood, sampled 12 weeks after starting pembrolizumab. The receptor set was obtained from an adult with mismatch repair-deficient cancer.

This clone was seen more than once but under ten times. This chain uses TRBV2 with TRBJ1-1, with 8 bases aligning to TRBD1. The CDR3 sequence is 14 residues long. The ends lost 6 bases at V and 4 bases at J; junction bases unmatched: 7. From germline, CDR1 is SNHLY and CDR2 FYNNEI. The CDR3 DNA reads as TGTGCCAGCAGAACAAGGACAGGGAGCACTGAAGCTTTCTTT. Its protein is CASRTRTGSTEAFF.

V usage is TRBV7-2 and J usage is TRBJ2-7, with D hard to call. This CDR3 is built from 12 residues. Per germline, CDR1 SGHTA and CDR2 FQGNSA. V was clipped by 1 base and J by 6 bases, with 7 bases between them. DNA of the CDR3: TGTGCCAGCAGCTTAGGGGTCCTCGAGCAGTACTTC. Its translation: CASSLGVLEQYF.

The chain links TRBV9 to TRBJ2-2; TRBD2 agrees at 7 bases. V was pared by 4 bases and J by 6 bases, with 12 bases of the junction left unmatched. The CDR3 extends over 16 amino acids. Germline assignment: CDR1 SGDLS and CDR2 YYNGEE. The CDR3 coding sequence is TGTGCCAGCAGCATCAGCGGGACTCCCTTCCCCGGGGAGCTGTTTTTT. Its translation is CASSISGTPFPGELFF.

This rearrangement joins TRBV7-9 to TRBJ2-7, with D possibly being TRBD2 (6 bases). This CDR3 is built from 12 residues. The V end lost 5 bases, the J end lost 12 bases, and 17 bases lay between the germline ends. Per germline, CDR1 SEHNR and CDR2 FQNEAQ (reference sequence). The CDR3 reads CASSPKPGLGYF. DNA for the CDR3: TGTGCCAGCAGCCCAAAACCGGGACTGGGGTACTTC.

The chain couples TRBV30 to TRBJ1-1; a possible D gene is TRBD1 (5 bases). CDR3 size: 11 residues. V was cut by 7 bases and J by 3 bases, with 9 bases left in between. Germline V gene data show CDR1 as GTSNPN and CDR2 as SVGIG (reference sequence). The CDR3 is CAYSRDTEAFF. Written as DNA, the CDR3 is TGTGCCTACAGCAGGGACACTGAAGCTTTCTTT.

The rearrangement links TRBV28 to TRBJ1-1; D ambiguous. The V gene's germline CDR1 is MDHEN and CDR2 SYDVKM. Trimming took off 10 bases at V and 1 base at J, with 10 bases between the two ends. This CDR3 spans 12 amino acids. The CDR3 reads CATLGGNTEAFF. The CDR3 coding sequence is TGTGCCACCCTGGGAGGGAACACTGAAGCTTTCTTT.

The rearrangement links TRBV29-1 to TRBJ2-3, with D perhaps matching TRBD1 (6 bases). Trimming removed 6 bases from V and 0 bases from J, with 16 bases in between. The CDR3 extends over 15 amino acids. In germline, CDR1 is SQVTM, CDR2 ANQGSEA. CDR3 sequence reads: CSVRRITGSTDTQYF. The CDR3 nucleotides read TGCAGCGTAAGACGAATCACAGGGAGCACAGATACGCAGTATTTT.

This chain links TRBV19 with TRBJ1-5; the D gene is possibly TRBD1 (5 bases). Germline values: CDR1 LNHDA, CDR2 SQIVND (reference sequence). The V end lost 10 bases, the J end lost 4 bases, and 20 bases lay between the germline ends. The CDR3 has 15 amino acids. CDR3 nucleotide sequence: TGTGCCACAGGTAAAGAGGGGATAAGTAATCAGCCCCAGCATTTT. Translated: CATGKEGISNQPQHF.

This clone was seen a handful of times. The rearrangement links TRBV4-2 to TRBJ2-1; TRBD1 aligns across 7 bases. V was pared by 0 bases and J by 10 bases, with 15 bases of the junction left unmatched. CDR1 is LGHNA, CDR2 YNFKEQ, per germline. The CDR3 has 17 residues. The CDR3 loop is CASSQDLGARGPWEQFF. The CDR3 bases are TGTGCCAGCAGCCAAGATTTAGGAGCGAGGGGGCCTTGGGAGCAGTTCTTC.

The chain employs TRBV11-3 and TRBJ1-3; TRBD1 matches at 8 bases. The CDR3 is 16 amino acids. Germline V gene data show CDR1 as SGHNT and CDR2 as YENEEA. V was pared by 1 base and J by 2 bases, with 4 bases of the junction left unmatched. The DNA of the CDR3 is TGTGCCAGCAGCTTAGCAGGGGGCTTCACTGGAAACACCATATATTTT. Its translation is CASSLAGGFTGNTIYF.

On this clone itself: This same CDR3 is encoded by further DNA sequences in the sample. V is TRBV19 and J is TRBJ2-1; D uncertain. V was clipped by 1 base and J by 0 bases, with 4 bases between them. The length of the CDR3 is 14 residues. Germline lookup yields CDR1 LNHDA and CDR2 SQIVND (reference sequence). In DNA, the CDR3 is TGTGCCAGTAGTATAGGAGGCTCCTACAATGAGCAGTTCTTC. Protein product: CASSIGGSYNEQFF.

The rearrangement uses TRBV15 and TRBJ2-1; D unresolved. The CDR3 runs to 14 residues. Germline loops: CDR1 LNHNV, CDR2 YYDKDF (reference sequence). V lost 1 base and J 1 base, leaving 5 bases between the germline ends. CDR3 residues: CATSRGGSYNEQFF. In nucleotides, the CDR3 is TGTGCCACCAGCAGAGGGGGATCCTACAATGAGCAGTTCTTC.

This clone was counted once. This sequence joins TRBV5-6 and TRBJ2-1; no firm D call. V dropped 1 base and J dropped 9 bases, with 8 bases sitting between them. The CDR3 covers 12 residues. In germline, CDR1 is SGHDT, CDR2 YYEEEE. The CDR3 sequence is CASSLTAAEQFF. The CDR3 DNA reads TGTGCCAGCAGCTTGACGGCTGCTGAGCAGTTCTTC.

The gene calls are TRBV11-2 and TRBJ2-1; no clear D gene. This CDR3 is built from 13 residues. The V end was cut by 1 base, the J end by 10 bases, with 11 bases between. The germline gives CDR1 SGHAT, CDR2 FQNNGV. The chain's CDR3 is CASSLGTSWEQFF. CDR3 sequence (DNA): TGTGCCAGCAGCTTAGGGACGTCCTGGGAGCAGTTCTTC. The full variable domain, completed using reference TRBV11-2 and TRBJ2-1, is EAGVAQSPRYKIIEKRQSVAFWCNPISGHATLYWYQQILGQGPKLLIQFQNNGVVDDSQLPKDRFSAERLKGVDSTLKIQPAKLEDSAVYLCASSLGTSWEQFFGPGTRLTVL.

This clone is termed medium-sized. The rearrangement joins TRBV5-1 to TRBJ2-7; 9 nucleotides match TRBD2. In germline, CDR1 is SGHRS, CDR2 YFSETQ. The CDR3 spans 16 residues. Unmatched junction bases numbered 9, after V lost 1 base and J lost 4 bases. This CDR3 reads CASSLSKGLAGYEQYF. In nucleotides, the CDR3 is TGCGCCAGCAGCTTGTCGAAGGGGCTAGCGGGGTACGAGCAGTACTTC.

V gene TRBV29-1 combines with J gene TRBJ2-1, with 7 bases identical to TRBD2. This CDR3 is built from 13 residues. Germline CDR1 reads SQVTM; CDR2 reads ANQGSEA. Losses at the gene ends were 7 bases for V and 5 bases for J; bases not matched to a gene: 8. The CDR3 is CSAWTRFNNEQFF. The CDR3 bases are TGCAGCGCTTGGACTAGATTCAACAATGAGCAGTTCTTC.

The chain employs TRBV7-9 and TRBJ2-7; tentatively, D is TRBD1 (6 bases). CDR1 is SEHNR, CDR2 FQNEAQ, per germline (reference sequence). V was clipped by 5 bases and J by 3 bases, with 11 bases between them. This CDR3 comprises 13 residues. The CDR3 loop is CASSQEDSYEQYF. The DNA of the CDR3 is TGTGCCAGCAGCCAGGAGGACAGCTACGAGCAGTACTTC.

V is TRBV6-1 and J is TRBJ2-2; tentative D call: TRBD2 (7 bases). The CDR3 extends over 15 amino acids. V dropped 8 bases and J dropped 6 bases, with 19 bases sitting between them. CDR1 and CDR2 from the germline V gene are MNHNS and SASEGT. CDR3 sequence: CASAELGGASGELFF. The CDR3 bases are TGTGCCAGCGCCGAGTTGGGGGGGGCGTCCGGGGAGCTGTTTTTT.

A few counts support this clone. The CDR3 reads CASNSGSKADTQYF. The CDR3 DNA follows: TGTGCCAGCAACAGCGGGAGTAAAGCAGATACGCAGTATTTT. The chain recombines TRBV5-4 with TRBJ2-3; 8 bases map to TRBD2. The germline V gene has CDR1 SGHNT and CDR2 YYREEE (reference sequence). Trimming at V came to 6 bases and at J to 4 bases, leaving 7 bases not matched to a gene. CDR3 length: 14 residues.

V usage is TRBV5-4 and J usage is TRBJ1-1; the D is unclear. With 10 bases removed from V and 1 base from J, the gap between germline ends came to 20 bases. This CDR3 spans 15 amino acids. CDR1 and CDR2 (germline): SGHNT, YYREEE (reference sequence). The CDR3 region has the DNA TGTGCCTGTGGGCGAGCCAGCTTGGCGAACACTGAAGCTTTCTTT. Translation gives CACGRASLANTEAFF.

V and J are TRBV5-1 and TRBJ1-1; 7 bases line up with TRBD1. Unmatched junction bases numbered 4, after V lost 4 bases and J lost 1 base. The CDR3 covers 14 residues. CDR1 SGHRS and CDR2 YFSETQ come from the germline V gene. The CDR3 DNA sequence: TGCGCCAGCAGCCAACAGGGGACGAACACTGAAGCTTTCTTT. It is translated as CASSQQGTNTEAFF.

In this sample, this clone turned up a few times. The chain has TRBV7-9 and TRBJ1-5, with D tentatively TRBD1 (5 bases). V shed 5 bases and J shed 6 bases, with 14 bases lying between them. Germline V CDR1 and CDR2: SEHNR, FQNEAQ (reference sequence). This CDR3 has 14 amino acids. CDR3 in amino acids: CASSEYGGVQPQHF. CDR3 coding DNA: TGTGCCAGCAGCGAATATGGGGGGGTTCAGCCCCAGCATTTT. Based on the CDR3 plus reference TRBV7-9 and TRBJ1-5, the full variable domain is DTGVSQNPRHKITKRGQNVTFRCDPISEHNRLYWYRQTLGQGPEFLTYFQNEAQLEKSRLLSDRFSAERPKGSFSTLEIQRTEQGDSAMYLCASSEYGGVQPQHFGDGTRLSIL.

The CDR3 here is CASSLRRGGAFF. The CDR3 nucleotides read TGTGCCAGCAGCTTGAGGAGGGGTGGAGCTTTCTTT. The chain joins TRBV5-6 to TRBJ1-1; maybe TRBD1 (5 bases). The germline V gene encodes CDR1 SGHDT and CDR2 YYEEEE. The V end was cut by 1 base, the J end by 10 bases, with 11 bases between. This CDR3 comprises 12 residues.

The chain carries TRBV18 and TRBJ1-1; no firm D call. Trimming took 3 bases from V and 7 from J, leaving 21 bases between them. Germline V lookup: CDR1 KGHSH, CDR2 LQKENI. The CDR3 is 16 amino acids. CDR3: CASSPNPAHSALEAFF. The CDR3 DNA is TGTGCCAGCTCACCGAACCCAGCCCATTCCGCTCTTGAAGCTTTCTTT.

V is TRBV6-1 and J is TRBJ2-7; no clear D. V was trimmed by 5 bases and J by 3 bases, leaving 11 bases between them. Looked up from germline, CDR1 is MNHNS and CDR2 is SASEGT. CDR3 length equals 13 residues. CDR3 nucleotides: TGTGCCAGCAGTCTCAACAGAAACTACGAGCAGTACTTC. Protein sequence: CASSLNRNYEQYF.

This chain links TRBV6-5 with TRBJ1-2, with D unresolved. This CDR3 is built from 10 residues. In germline, CDR1 is MNHEY, CDR2 SVGAGI. The germline V and J ends were trimmed by 5 bases and 8 bases, with 6 bases remaining between them. CDR3 sequence (DNA): TGTGCCAGCAGTGGTATCGGCTACACCTTC. It is translated as CASSGIGYTF.